This T cell receptor (beta chain) was sequenced for a study of tumor-infiltrating lymphocytes in primary liver carcinoma. Study-level background: The patient group consisted of men and women aged 30 to 69 years. Each sample had roughly 3.5 to 7.13 million productive TCRbeta reads regardless of tissue type.

Germline V gene data show CDR1 as SGHAT and CDR2 as FQNNGV. This CDR3 has 11 amino acids. The germline V and J ends were trimmed by 6 bases and 11 bases, with 11 bases remaining between them. Co-extraction of RNA and DNA was performed on about 19-30 mg of unsorted bulk tissue. Study outcomes and limitations: Tumor top-250-clone fractions significantly exceeded those of blood (p = 0.039).

Priming with a constant-region primer yielded TCR beta cDNA from around 540 ng total RNA. Amplification in three nested multiplex PCR rounds with slightly modified ARM-PCR gave rise to TCR beta libraries. In the first two PCR rounds, TRBV1-TRBV30 forward primers were paired with a C-beta reverse primer, and each round lasted approximately 10 cycles. TCRdb reprocessed the multiplex PCR reads via MiXCR and lists one record per CDR3 protein. The table lists 35,000 to 40,000 distinct CDR3 sequences, roughly 77% of them singletons. Worth noting for this clonotype: Its target is not known.

This sequence joins TRBV11-2 and TRBJ2-1, with TRBD1 as a possible D gene (6 bases). The sample comprised tumor-adjacent normal liver tissue. This TCR derives from a man aged 40-50 years with primary liver carcinoma and hepatitis B virus infection. CDR3 in DNA: TGTGCCAGCAGTCTTGACAGGAAGCAGTTCTTC. Encoded protein: CASSLDRKQFF.